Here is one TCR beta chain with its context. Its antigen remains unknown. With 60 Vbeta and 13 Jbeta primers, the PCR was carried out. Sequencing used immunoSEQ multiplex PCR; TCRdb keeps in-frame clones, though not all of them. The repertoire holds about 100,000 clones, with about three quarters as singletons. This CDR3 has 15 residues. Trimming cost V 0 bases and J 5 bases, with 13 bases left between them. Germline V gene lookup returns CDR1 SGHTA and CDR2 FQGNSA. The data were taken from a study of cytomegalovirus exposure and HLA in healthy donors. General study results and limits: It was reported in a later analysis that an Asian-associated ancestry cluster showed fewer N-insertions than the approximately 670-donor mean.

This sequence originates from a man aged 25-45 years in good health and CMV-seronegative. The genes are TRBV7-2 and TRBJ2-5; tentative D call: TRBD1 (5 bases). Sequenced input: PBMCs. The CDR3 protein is CASSLALHPGETQYF. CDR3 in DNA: TGTGCCAGCAGCTTAGCGCTGCATCCAGGGGAGACCCAGTACTTC.